The text below deals with one TCR beta chain. Only in-frame clones appear in the TCRdb table, and some are missing; sequencing was by immunoSEQ multiplex PCR. The sample carries around 97,000 clones, just over 90% recorded once. The data were taken from a study of T cell changes during pregnancy in multiple sclerosis. The sequence was obtained from a female donor in good health, enrolled as a control in a pregnancy study. Sequencing used peripheral blood, obtained in the second trimester of pregnancy.

CDR3 protein: CASSLGSDTRTDTQYF. The CDR3 DNA is TGTGCCAGCAGCTTGGGATCCGATACCCGGACAGATACGCAGTATTTT. The rearrangement uses TRBV5-5 and TRBJ2-3, with D uncertain. Per the germline V gene, CDR1 is SGHKS and CDR2 is YYEKEE (reference sequence). The CDR3 runs to 16 residues. Trimming removed 0 bases at V and 3 bases at J, with 14 bases between.